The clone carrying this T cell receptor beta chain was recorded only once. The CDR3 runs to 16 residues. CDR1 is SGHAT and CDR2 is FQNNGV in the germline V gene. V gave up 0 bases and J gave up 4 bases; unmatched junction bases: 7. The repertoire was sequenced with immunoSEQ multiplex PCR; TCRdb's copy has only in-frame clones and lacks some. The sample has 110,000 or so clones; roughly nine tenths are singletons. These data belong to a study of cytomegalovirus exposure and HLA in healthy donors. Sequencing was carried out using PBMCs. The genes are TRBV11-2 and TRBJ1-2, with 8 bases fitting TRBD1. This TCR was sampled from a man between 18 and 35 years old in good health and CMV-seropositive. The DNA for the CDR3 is TGTGCCAGCAGCTTAGATCGTACGACAGGGGTCTATGGCTACACCTTC. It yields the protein CASSLDRTTGVYGYTF.